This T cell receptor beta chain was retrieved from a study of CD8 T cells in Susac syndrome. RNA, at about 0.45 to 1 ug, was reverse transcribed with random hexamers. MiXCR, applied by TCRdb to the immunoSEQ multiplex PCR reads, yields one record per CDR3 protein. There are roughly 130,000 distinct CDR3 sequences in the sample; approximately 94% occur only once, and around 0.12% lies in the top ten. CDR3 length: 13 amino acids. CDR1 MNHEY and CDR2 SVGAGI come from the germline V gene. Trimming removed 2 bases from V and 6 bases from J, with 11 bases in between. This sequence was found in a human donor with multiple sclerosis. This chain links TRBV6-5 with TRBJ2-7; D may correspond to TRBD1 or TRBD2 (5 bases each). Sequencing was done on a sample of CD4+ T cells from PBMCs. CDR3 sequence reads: CASSYPGTPEQYF. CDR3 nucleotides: TGTGCCAGCAGTTACCCGGGGACCCCCGAGCAGTACTTC.